The 11 T cell receptor beta chains given below trace back to one sample, sequenced in a study of tumor and adjacent non-tumor tissue in lung cancer. TCRbeta libraries were built with three rounds of nested PCR, modified from ARM-PCR. TCRdb reprocessed the multiplex PCR reads with MiXCR, giving one entry per CDR3 protein. Of about 200,000 distinct CDR3 sequences listed, 70% to 75% are singletons. RNA was extracted from bulk tissue without any cell sorting. The sample was lung tumor tissue. The receptor source for this set is a man in his fifties or sixties with non-small cell lung cancer.

With regard to this clonotype: The junction differs from germline at one of its ends, possibly a read error. The rearrangement joins TRBV6-5 to TRBJ2-7; possibly TRBD1 or TRBD2 for D (5 bases each). Germline assignment: CDR1 MNHEY and CDR2 SVGAGI. The CDR3 extends over 15 amino acids. This chain's CDR3 is CASSNGGVTRYEQYF. CDR3 sequence (DNA): TGTGCCAGCAGTAATGGGGGAGTCACTCGCTACGAGCAATACTTC.

There are many counts of this clonotype. The V and J genes are TRBV29-1 and TRBJ2-1; D remains unclear. Trimming shortened V by 4 bases and J by 6 bases, and 10 bases separated the two germline ends. This CDR3 has 12 amino acids. CDR1 is SQVTM and CDR2 is ANQGSEA in the germline V gene. CDR3 protein: CSVGQQLNEQFF. Here the CDR3 DNA reads TGCAGCGTTGGGCAGCAACTCAATGAGCAGTTCTTC.

As for this clonotype: This is likely a read error, given that the CDR3 carries no conserved phenylalanine or tryptophan at its end. V gene TRBV5-1 combines with J gene TRBJ1-1; TRBD1 might be the D (6 bases). Trimming removed 3 bases from V and 4 bases from J, with 10 bases in between. This CDR3 region has 13 residues. Per the germline V gene, CDR1 is SGHRS and CDR2 is YFSETQ. This CDR3 is CASSSQGITEAFL. CDR3 nucleotides: TGCGCCAGCAGCTCGCAGGGGATCACTGAAGCTTTCCTT.

As for this clonotype: A read error may account for a junction end that differs from germline. The chain combines TRBV11-1 with TRBJ2-7; D unresolved. CDR3 size: 16 residues. Germline values: CDR1 SGHAT, CDR2 FQDESV (reference sequence). CDR3: CASSLVIRDNSYEQYF. CDR3 in DNA: TGTGCCAGTAGCTTAGTGATTCGTGACAACTCCTACGAGCAATACTTC.

With respect to this clonotype: Being one base from a much bigger clone, this may be a read error. This chain uses TRBV20-1 with TRBJ2-5; 11 positions agree with TRBD2. This CDR3 region has 15 residues. V lost 6 bases to trimming and J lost 4 bases; unmatched junction nucleotides: 10. Germline CDR1 and CDR2: DFQATT and SNEGSKA (reference sequence). CDR3 sequence reads: CSANLGTSGRETQYF. CDR3 coding DNA: TGCAGTGCGAATCTGGGAACTAGCGGGAGAGAGACCCAGTACTTC.

The chain couples TRBV20-1 to TRBJ2-7; tentatively, D is TRBD2 (5 bases). The length of the CDR3 is 13 residues. Trimming removed 0 bases at V and 7 bases at J, with 13 bases between. CDR1 and CDR2 (germline): DFQATT, SNEGSKA (reference sequence). The CDR3 region has the DNA TGCAGTGCTAGAGACGGGATGGGGAAAGAGCAGTACTTC. This sequence encodes CSARDGMGKEQYF.

A word on this clonotype: This sequence may be a read error, since a much larger clone differs from it by one base. The chain links TRBV20-1 to TRBJ1-2, with D perhaps TRBD1 (5 bases). Germline CDR1 and CDR2: DFQATT and SNEGSKA (reference sequence). This CDR3 is built from 17 residues. Trimming stripped 5 bases from V and 3 bases from J, with 25 bases between. Here the CDR3 DNA reads TGCAGTGCTTGGAGCCCGATAAGGAGTGGCAGGGACTATGGCTACACCTTC. Its translation is CSAWSPIRSGRDYGYTF.

The rearrangement links TRBV6-1 to TRBJ2-7, with D uncertain. In germline, CDR1 is MNHNS, CDR2 SASEGT. V lost 8 bases to trimming and J lost 3 bases, with 14 bases between them. CDR3 length: 13 amino acids. CDR3 loop: CASLWNSYYEQYF. The CDR3 DNA reads TGTGCCAGCTTGTGGAACAGTTACTACGAGCAGTACTTC.

This sequence joins TRBV6-2 or TRBV6-3 and TRBJ2-7; D gene unclear. CDR3 size: 13 residues. Looked up from germline, CDR1 is MNHEY and CDR2 is SVGEGT. CDR3 DNA: TGTGTCAGTAGAGCCACGATTCACTACGAGCAGTACTTC. It specifies CVSRATIHYEQYF.

V and J are TRBV6-2 or TRBV6-3 and TRBJ1-1; D perhaps matches TRBD1 (5 bases). Germline V gene sequence: CDR1 MNHEY, CDR2 SVGEGT. The CDR3 totals 13 residues. The V gene lost 6 bases and the J gene lost 7 bases, with 15 bases spanning the gap. The CDR3 here is CASSRQINGEAFF. The DNA of the CDR3 is TGTGCCAGCAGCCGACAGATTAACGGTGAAGCTTTCTTT.

With respect to this clonotype: A much larger clone lies a single base off, so this may be a read error. The V gene is TRBV4-2, the J gene TRBJ1-6; D remains unclear. This CDR3 has 13 residues. CDR1 and CDR2 from the germline V gene are LGHNA and YNFKEQ. CDR3 sequence (DNA): TGTGTCAGCAGCCAAGATCGGATGGGTCCCCTCCACTTT. Protein: CVSSQDRMGPLHF.